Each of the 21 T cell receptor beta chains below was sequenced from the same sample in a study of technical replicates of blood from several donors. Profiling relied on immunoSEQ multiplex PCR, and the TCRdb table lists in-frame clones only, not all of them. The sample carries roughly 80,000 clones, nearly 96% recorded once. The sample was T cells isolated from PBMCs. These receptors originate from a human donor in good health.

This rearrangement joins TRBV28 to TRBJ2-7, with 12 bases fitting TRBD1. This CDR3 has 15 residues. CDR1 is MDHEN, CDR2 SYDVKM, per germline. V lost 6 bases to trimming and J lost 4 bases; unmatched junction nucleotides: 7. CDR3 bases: TGTGCCAGCAGCATAACGGGACAGGGGGCTTACGAGCAGTACTTC. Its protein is CASSITGQGAYEQYF.

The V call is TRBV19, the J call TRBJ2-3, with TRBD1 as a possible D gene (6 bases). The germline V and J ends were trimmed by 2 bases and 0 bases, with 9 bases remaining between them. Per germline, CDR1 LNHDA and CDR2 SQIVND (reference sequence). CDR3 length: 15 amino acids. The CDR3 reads CASSIQGPSTDTQYF. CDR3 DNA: TGTGCCAGTAGTATACAGGGGCCTAGCACAGATACGCAGTATTTT.

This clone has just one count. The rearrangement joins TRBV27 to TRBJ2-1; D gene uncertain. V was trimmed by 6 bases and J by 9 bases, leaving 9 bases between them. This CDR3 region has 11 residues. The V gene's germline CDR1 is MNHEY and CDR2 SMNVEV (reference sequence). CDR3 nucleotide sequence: TGTGCCAGCAGGGTCTTCAGTGAGCAGTTCTTC. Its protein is CASRVFSEQFF.

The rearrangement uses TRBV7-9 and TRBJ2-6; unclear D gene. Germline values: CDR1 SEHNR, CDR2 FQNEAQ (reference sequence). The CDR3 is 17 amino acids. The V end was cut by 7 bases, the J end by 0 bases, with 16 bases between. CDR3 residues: CASTPSPGVSGANVLTF. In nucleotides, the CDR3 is TGTGCCAGCACCCCAAGTCCCGGAGTCTCTGGGGCCAACGTCCTGACTTTC.

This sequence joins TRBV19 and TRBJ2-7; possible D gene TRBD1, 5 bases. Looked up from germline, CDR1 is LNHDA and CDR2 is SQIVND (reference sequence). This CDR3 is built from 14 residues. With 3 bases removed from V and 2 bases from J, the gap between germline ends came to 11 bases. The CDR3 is CASSMVGQPYEQYF. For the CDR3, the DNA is TGTGCCAGTAGTATGGTCGGACAACCCTACGAGCAGTACTTC.

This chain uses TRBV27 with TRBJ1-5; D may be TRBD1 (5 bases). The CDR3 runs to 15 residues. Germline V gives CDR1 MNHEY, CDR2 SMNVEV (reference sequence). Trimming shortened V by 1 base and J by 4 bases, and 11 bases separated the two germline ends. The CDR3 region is CASSLYGGANQPQHF. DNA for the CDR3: TGTGCCAGCAGTTTATACGGGGGAGCAAATCAGCCCCAGCATTTT.

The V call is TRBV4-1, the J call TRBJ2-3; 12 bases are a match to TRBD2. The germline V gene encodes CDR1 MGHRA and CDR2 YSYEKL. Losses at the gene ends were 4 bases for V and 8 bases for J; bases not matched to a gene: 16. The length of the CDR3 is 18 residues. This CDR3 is CASSLGPATSGGIPTQYF. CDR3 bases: TGCGCCAGCAGCCTAGGGCCGGCGACTAGCGGGGGTATCCCTACGCAGTATTTT.

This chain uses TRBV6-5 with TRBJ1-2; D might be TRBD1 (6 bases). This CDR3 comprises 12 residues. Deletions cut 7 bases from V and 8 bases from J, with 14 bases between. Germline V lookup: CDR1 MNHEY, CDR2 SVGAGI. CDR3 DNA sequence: TGTGCCAGCATTAGCAGGGGTGACGGCTACACCTTC. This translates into CASISRGDGYTF.

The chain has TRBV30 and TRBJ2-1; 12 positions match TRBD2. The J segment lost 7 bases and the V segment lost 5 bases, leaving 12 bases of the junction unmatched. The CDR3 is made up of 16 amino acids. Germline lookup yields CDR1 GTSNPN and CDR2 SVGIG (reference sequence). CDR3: CAWAAGTSGFLNEQFF. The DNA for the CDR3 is TGTGCCTGGGCCGCCGGGACTAGCGGGTTTCTAAATGAGCAGTTCTTC.

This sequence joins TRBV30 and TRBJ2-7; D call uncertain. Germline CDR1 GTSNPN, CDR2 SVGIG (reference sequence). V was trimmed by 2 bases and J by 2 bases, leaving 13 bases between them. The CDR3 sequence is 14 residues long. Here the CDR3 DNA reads TGTGCCTGGAGTTTAACGAGCCCACCCTACGAGCAGTACTTC. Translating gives CAWSLTSPPYEQYF.

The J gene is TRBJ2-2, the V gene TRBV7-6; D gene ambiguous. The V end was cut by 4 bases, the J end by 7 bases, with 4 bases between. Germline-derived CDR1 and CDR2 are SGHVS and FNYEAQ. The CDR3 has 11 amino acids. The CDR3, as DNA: TGTGCCAGCAGCTATTACGGGGAGCTGTTTTTT. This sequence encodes CASSYYGELFF.

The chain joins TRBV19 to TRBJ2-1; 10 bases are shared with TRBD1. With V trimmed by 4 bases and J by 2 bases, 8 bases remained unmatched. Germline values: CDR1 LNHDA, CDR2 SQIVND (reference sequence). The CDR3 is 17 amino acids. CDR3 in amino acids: CASSRLGTGVTYNEQFF. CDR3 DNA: TGTGCCAGTAGTAGGCTAGGGACAGGGGTTACCTACAATGAGCAGTTCTTC.

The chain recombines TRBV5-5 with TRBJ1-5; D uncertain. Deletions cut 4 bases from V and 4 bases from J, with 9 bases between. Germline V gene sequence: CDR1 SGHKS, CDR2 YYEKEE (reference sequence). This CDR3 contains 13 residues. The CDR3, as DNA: TGTGCCAGCAGCGTGAGTCCGAATCAGCCCCAGCATTTT. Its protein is CASSVSPNQPQHF. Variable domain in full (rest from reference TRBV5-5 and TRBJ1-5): DAGVTQSPTHLIKTRGQQVTLRCSPISGHKSVSWYQQVLGQGPQFIFQYYEKEERGRGNFPDRFSARQFPNYSSELNVNALLLGDSALYLCASSVSPNQPQHFGDGTRLSIL.

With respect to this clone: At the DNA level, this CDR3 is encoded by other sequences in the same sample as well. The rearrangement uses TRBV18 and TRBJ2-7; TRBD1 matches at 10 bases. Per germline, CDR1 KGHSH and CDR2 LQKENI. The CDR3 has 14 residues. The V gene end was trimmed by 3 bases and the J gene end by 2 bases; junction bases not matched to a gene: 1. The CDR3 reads CASSPGQGAYEQYF. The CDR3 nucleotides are TGTGCCAGCTCACCCGGACAGGGGGCCTACGAGCAGTACTTC.

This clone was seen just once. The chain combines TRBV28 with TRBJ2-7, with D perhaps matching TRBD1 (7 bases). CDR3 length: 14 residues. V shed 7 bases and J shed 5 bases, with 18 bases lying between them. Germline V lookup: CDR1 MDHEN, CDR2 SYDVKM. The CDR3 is CASNRDREVDEQYF. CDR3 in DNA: TGTGCCAGCAATAGAGACAGGGAGGTCGACGAGCAGTACTTC.

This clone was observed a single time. CDR3 DNA: TGTGCCTGGGGGATAGCGGGAGGTTGGGAGACCCAGTACTTC. This translates into CAWGIAGGWETQYF. V gene TRBV30 combines with J gene TRBJ2-5, with 10 bases that match TRBD2. The CDR3 is made up of 14 amino acids. The V and J ends lost 5 bases and 5 bases, in that order; junction bases with no gene match: 8. CDR1 is GTSNPN, CDR2 SVGIG, per germline (reference sequence).

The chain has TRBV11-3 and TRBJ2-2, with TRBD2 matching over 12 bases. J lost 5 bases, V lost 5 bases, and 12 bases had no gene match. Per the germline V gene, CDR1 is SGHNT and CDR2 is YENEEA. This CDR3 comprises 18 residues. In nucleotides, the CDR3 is TGTGCCAGCAGCCGGACTAGCGGGACGGCTTGGGGGACCGGGGAGCTGTTTTTT. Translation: CASSRTSGTAWGTGELFF.

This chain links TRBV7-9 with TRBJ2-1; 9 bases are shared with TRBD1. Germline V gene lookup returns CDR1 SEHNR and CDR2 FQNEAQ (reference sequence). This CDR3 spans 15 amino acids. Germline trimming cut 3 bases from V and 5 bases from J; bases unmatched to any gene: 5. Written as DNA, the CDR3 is TGTGCCAGCAGCTTGACAGGGGGGGCGAACAATGAGCAGTTCTTC. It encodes CASSLTGGANNEQFF.

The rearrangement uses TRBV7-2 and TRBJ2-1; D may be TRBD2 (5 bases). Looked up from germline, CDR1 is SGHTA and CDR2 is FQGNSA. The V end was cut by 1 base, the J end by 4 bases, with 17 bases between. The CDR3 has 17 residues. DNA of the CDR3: TGTGCCAGCAGCTTAGGGCGGGCCCTGTTGGGATACAATGAGCAGTTCTTC. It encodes CASSLGRALLGYNEQFF.

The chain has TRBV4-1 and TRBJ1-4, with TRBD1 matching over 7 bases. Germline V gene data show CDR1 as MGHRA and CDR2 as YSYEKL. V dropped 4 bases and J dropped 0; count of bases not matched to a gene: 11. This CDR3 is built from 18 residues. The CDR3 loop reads CASSRGTASVPTNEKLFF. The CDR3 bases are TGCGCCAGCAGCCGGGGGACAGCCAGTGTTCCAACTAATGAAAAACTGTTTTTT.

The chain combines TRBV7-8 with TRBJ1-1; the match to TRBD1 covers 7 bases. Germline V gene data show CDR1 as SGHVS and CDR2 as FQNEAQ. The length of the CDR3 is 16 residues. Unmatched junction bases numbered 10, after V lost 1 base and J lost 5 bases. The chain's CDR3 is CASSLVGGGVVTEAFF. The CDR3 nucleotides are TGTGCCAGCAGCTTAGTAGGAGGGGGCGTAGTGACTGAAGCTTTCTTT. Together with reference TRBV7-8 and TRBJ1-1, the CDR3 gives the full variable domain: GAGVSQSPRYKVAKRGQDVALRCDPISGHVSLFWYQQALGQGPEFLTYFQNEAQLDKSGLPSDRFFAERPEGSVSTLKIQRTQQEDSAVYLCASSLVGGGVVTEAFFGQGTRLTVV.